Presented here are 15 T cell receptor beta chains from one specimen sequenced in a study of T cell repertoires in cytomegalovirus infection. TCRdb fed the reads into MiXCR, producing one record per CDR3 protein. The sample yields fewer than 950,000 distinct CDR3 sequences, 32% seen once. Their antigens are not known. Source: cultured CD8+ T cells from PBMCs, taken from culture after CMV antigen stimulation. Receptors were obtained from a human donor in good health (CMV status not recorded). Some clones in this sample may be carry-over from other donors' samples.

This clonotype appeared once. The junction does not match germline at one end; this may be a read error. This chain uses TRBV6-6 with TRBJ2-5, with D perhaps matching TRBD1 (5 bases). CDR3 length equals 16 residues. Germline lookup yields CDR1 MNHNY and CDR2 SVGAGI (reference sequence). The CDR3 region has the DNA TGTGCCAACAGTTTGTCCTCCGCAGACAGCCAAGAGACCCAGTACTTC. Its protein is CANSLSSADSQETQYF.

This clonotype was recorded only once. At one boundary the junction diverges from the germline segment, which might be a read error. This chain joins TRBV7-4 and TRBJ2-7; D is perhaps TRBD1 or TRBD2 (5 bases each). Looked up from germline, CDR1 is SGHVT and CDR2 is SQSDAQ. The CDR3 loop spans 12 amino acids. As DNA, the CDR3 is TGTGCCAACAGCCCGGGACCCTTGGAGCAGTACTTC. Amino acids: CANSPGPLEQYF.

This clonotype was observed many times. The CDR3 sequence: CASSLDSNTGELFF. CDR3 DNA sequence: TGTGCCAGCAGCTTAGACTCGAACACCGGGGAGCTGTTTTTT. V and J are TRBV7-3 and TRBJ2-2; D not resolved. Germline CDR1 SGHTA, CDR2 FQGTGA. CDR3 length equals 14 residues. The V gene lost 2 bases and the J gene lost 0 bases, with 4 bases spanning the gap.

This clonotype was observed many times. This chain links TRBV7-2 with TRBJ1-4; D not certain. V was trimmed by 3 bases and J by 4 bases, leaving 3 bases between them. The germline CDR1 and CDR2 sequences are SGHTA and FQGNSA. This CDR3 spans 12 amino acids. CDR3 amino acids: CASSFLNEKLFF. CDR3 DNA sequence: TGTGCCAGCAGCTTCCTTAATGAAAAACTGTTTTTT. The full variable domain, its missing parts supplied by reference TRBV7-2 and TRBJ1-4, is GAGVSQSPSNKVTEKGKDVELRCDPISGHTALYWYRQSLGQGLEFLIYFQGNSAPDKSGLPSDRFSAERTGGSVSTLTIQRTQQEDSAVYLCASSFLNEKLFFGSGTQLSVL.

This clonotype was observed a handful of times. This chain links TRBV11-3 with TRBJ2-2; a possible D gene is TRBD1 (5 bases). Trimming cost V 2 bases and J 4 bases, with 14 bases left between them. This CDR3 has 16 residues. Germline CDR1 SGHNT, CDR2 YENEEA. The CDR3 DNA follows: TGTGCCAGCAGCTTATTTGGCCAGGGCCTCACCGGGGAGCTGTTTTTT. Translating it yields CASSLFGQGLTGELFF.

The chain uses TRBV6-2 or TRBV6-3 and TRBJ2-7; 7 bases match TRBD1. Germline CDR1 is MNHEY and CDR2 is SVGEGT. This CDR3 is built from 15 residues. Losses at the gene ends were 2 bases for V and 1 base for J; bases not matched to a gene: 5. The CDR3, as DNA: TGTGCCAGCAGTTACGACAGGGTGTTATCCTACGAGCAGTACGTC. Amino acids: CASSYDRVLSYEQYV.

V and J are TRBV6-2 or TRBV6-3 and TRBJ2-3; D may be TRBD1 (6 bases). Looked up from germline, CDR1 is MNHEY and CDR2 is SVGEGT. The V end lost 2 bases, the J end lost 0 bases, and 15 bases lay between the germline ends. The CDR3 sequence is 17 residues long. CDR3 residues: CASSYPPDRLSTDTQYF. The DNA of the CDR3 is TGTGCCAGCAGTTACCCCCCAGACAGGCTGAGCACAGATACGCAGTATTTT.

The chain joins TRBV6-6 to TRBJ2-1, with 12 bases aligning to TRBD2. The germline V gene has CDR1 MNHNY and CDR2 SVGAGI (reference sequence). V shed 2 bases, J shed 2 bases, and the junction held 4 bases outside the gene matches. CDR3 size: 17 residues. CDR3 region: CASSYLAGGPAYNEQFF. CDR3 nucleotide sequence: TGTGCCAGCAGTTACCTAGCGGGGGGGCCCGCCTACAATGAGCAGTTCTTC.

This clonotype was observed a handful of times. The chain is built from TRBV19 and TRBJ1-1; D is uncertain. The V gene lost 7 bases and the J gene lost 2 bases, with 8 bases spanning the gap. CDR1 is LNHDA and CDR2 is SQIVND in the germline V gene (reference sequence). The CDR3 is 12 amino acids. The CDR3 here is CASNNGNTEAFF. The CDR3 DNA is TGTGCCAGTAATAACGGAAACACTGAAGCTTTCTTT.

The chain is built from TRBV11-2 and TRBJ2-5, with TRBD2 identical over 8 bases. The CDR3 extends over 15 amino acids. From germline, CDR1 is SGHAT and CDR2 FQNNGV. The V and J ends lost 3 bases and 1 base, in that order; junction bases with no gene match: 4. In DNA form, the CDR3 reads TGTGCCAGCAGCTTGAGACTAGCGAGCCAAGAGACCCAGTACTTC. It specifies CASSLRLASQETQYF.

As for this clonotype: One end of the junction is discordant with germline, which a read error may explain. The chain employs TRBV7-9 and TRBJ2-1; TRBD1 matches at 10 bases. The CDR3 length is 13 residues. Per the germline V gene, CDR1 is SEHNR and CDR2 is FQNEAQ (reference sequence). CDR3 region: CASSSPAGTGAIF. The CDR3 region has the DNA TGTGCCAGCAGCTCCCCCGCGGGGACAGGGGCGATCTTC.

The chain combines TRBV27 with TRBJ2-1, with D maybe TRBD2 (6 bases). Germline CDR1 and CDR2: MNHEY and SMNVEV (reference sequence). This CDR3 is 15 amino acids long. Trimming stripped 8 bases from V and 7 bases from J, with 21 bases between. The CDR3 reads CASCPGVAPKNEQFF. The CDR3 DNA sequence: TGTGCCAGCTGCCCGGGGGTTGCCCCTAAAAATGAGCAGTTCTTC.

Many counts were recorded for this clonotype. V and J are TRBV7-2 and TRBJ2-1; TRBD2 matches 8 bases. The germline V gene encodes CDR1 SGHTA and CDR2 FQGNSA. This CDR3 has 16 amino acids. Trimming took 0 bases from V and 5 from J; bases not matched to a gene: 6. CDR3 residues: CASSLARGGGNNEQFF. The DNA for the CDR3 is TGTGCCAGCAGCTTAGCGCGAGGCGGGGGGAACAATGAGCAGTTCTTC.

The chain carries TRBV5-4 and TRBJ2-5; 10 bases match TRBD2. This CDR3 is built from 15 residues. Germline loops: CDR1 SGHNT, CDR2 YYREEE (reference sequence). V gave up 2 bases and J gave up 3 bases; unmatched junction bases: 4. The CDR3: CASSFPGLAKETQYF. The CDR3 region has the DNA TGTGCCAGCAGCTTCCCGGGACTAGCGAAAGAGACCCAGTACTTC.

The V and J genes are TRBV19 and TRBJ1-1, with D unresolved. The CDR3 has 12 residues. V lost 10 bases and J lost 0, with 9 bases in between. The germline V gene encodes CDR1 LNHDA and CDR2 SQIVND (reference sequence). CDR3 region: CATRELNTEAFF. CDR3 bases: TGTGCCACTAGGGAGTTGAACACTGAAGCTTTCTTT.